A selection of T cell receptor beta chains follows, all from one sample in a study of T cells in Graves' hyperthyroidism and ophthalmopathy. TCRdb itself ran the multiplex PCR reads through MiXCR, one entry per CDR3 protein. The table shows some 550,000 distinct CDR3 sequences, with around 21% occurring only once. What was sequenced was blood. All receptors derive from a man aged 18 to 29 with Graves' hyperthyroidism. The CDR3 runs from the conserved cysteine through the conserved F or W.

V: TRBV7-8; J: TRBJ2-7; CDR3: CASSLVRTHYEQYF
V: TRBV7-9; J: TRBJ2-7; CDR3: CASSSRDLPSYEQYF
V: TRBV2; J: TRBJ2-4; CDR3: CASRAGTWENIQYF
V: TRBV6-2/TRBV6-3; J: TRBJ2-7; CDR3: CASSYITSGRGYEQYF
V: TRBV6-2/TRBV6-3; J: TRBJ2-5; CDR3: CASSSTRSETQYF
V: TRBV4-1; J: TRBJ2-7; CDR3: CASSHGEGAYEQYF
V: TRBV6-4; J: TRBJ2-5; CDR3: CASSDHVGETQYF
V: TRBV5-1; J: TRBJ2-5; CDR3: CASSLGVADQETQYF
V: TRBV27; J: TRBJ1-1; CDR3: CASSSTYRTEAFF
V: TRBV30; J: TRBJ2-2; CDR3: CAWSVDYTGELFF
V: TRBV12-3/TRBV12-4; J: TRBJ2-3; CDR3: CASSHRPDTQYF
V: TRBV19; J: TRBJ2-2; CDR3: CARILGANTGELFF
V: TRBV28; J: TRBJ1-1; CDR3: CASSSLLLGGTEAFF
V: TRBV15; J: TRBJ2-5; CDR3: CATSRDVAISETQYF